The clone carrying this TCR beta chain was counted only a few times. Its antigen is unknown. TCR beta CDR3 region amplification was performed from RNA transcripts. An initial round of RT-PCR targeting the TCR CDR3 relied on the HTBI primer set. TCRdb passed the multiplex PCR reads through MiXCR, listing each CDR3 protein once. The sample includes approximately 510,000 distinct CDR3 sequences, 40% to 50% of them seen just once. This sample stems from a study of T cells in Graves' hyperthyroidism and ophthalmopathy. Study-wide points: From stable hyperthyroidism, ophthalmopathy was set apart by a 13 V-J model. Blood also contained most expanded thyroid clonotypes above 0.001. Prediction of ophthalmopathy progression came a median around 6 months pre-onset.

Germline V gene sequence: CDR1 MNHEY, CDR2 SMNVEV (reference sequence). The CDR3 extends over 16 amino acids. V was pared by 7 bases and J by 1 base, with 16 bases between. Every diagnosis used clinical symptoms, serum thyroxine and TRAb, thyroid ultrasound and orbital computed tomography. Sequenced sample: peripheral blood or thyroid tissue (not recorded which). This sequence originates from an adult woman with Graves' disease, either hyperthyroidism or ophthalmopathy (not recorded which). J is TRBJ2-2 and V is TRBV27; a possible D gene is TRBD2 (6 bases). CDR3 protein: CASTPGSAGNTGELFF. The CDR3 DNA sequence: TGTGCCAGCACCCCGGGGTCAGCGGGGAACACCGGGGAGCTGTTTTTT.